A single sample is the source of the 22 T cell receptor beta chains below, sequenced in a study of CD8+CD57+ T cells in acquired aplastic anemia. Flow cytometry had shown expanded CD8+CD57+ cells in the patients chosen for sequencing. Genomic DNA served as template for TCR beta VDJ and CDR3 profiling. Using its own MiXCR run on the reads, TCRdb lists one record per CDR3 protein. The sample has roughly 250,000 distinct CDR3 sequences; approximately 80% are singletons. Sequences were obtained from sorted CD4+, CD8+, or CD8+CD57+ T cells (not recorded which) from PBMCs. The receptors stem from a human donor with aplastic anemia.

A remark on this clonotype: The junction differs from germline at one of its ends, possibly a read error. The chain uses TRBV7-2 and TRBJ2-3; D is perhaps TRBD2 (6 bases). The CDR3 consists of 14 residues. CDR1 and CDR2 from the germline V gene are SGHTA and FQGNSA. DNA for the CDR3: TGCGCCAGCAGCTTGGGAGGCCGAGGGGATACGCAGTATTTT. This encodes CASSLGGRGDTQYF.

The CDR3 region is CASSFVSDTQYF. The CDR3 DNA follows: TGTGCCAGCAGCTTCGTGTCAGATACGCAGTATTTT. The chain links TRBV5-6 to TRBJ2-3; D gene ambiguous. The CDR3 runs 12 residues. CDR1 is SGHDT and CDR2 is YYEEEE in the germline V gene. The germline V and J ends were trimmed by 2 bases and 4 bases, with 5 bases remaining between them.

This CDR3 is CASHLQRSGASYEQYF. The CDR3 DNA is TGTGCCAGCCATTTACAGCGCAGCGGGGCATCCTACGAGCAGTACTTC. V usage is TRBV27 and J usage is TRBJ2-7, with 7 nucleotides matching TRBD2. V shed 8 bases, J shed 1 base, and the junction held 14 bases outside the gene matches. Germline CDR1 and CDR2: MNHEY and SMNVEV (reference sequence). This CDR3 spans 16 amino acids.

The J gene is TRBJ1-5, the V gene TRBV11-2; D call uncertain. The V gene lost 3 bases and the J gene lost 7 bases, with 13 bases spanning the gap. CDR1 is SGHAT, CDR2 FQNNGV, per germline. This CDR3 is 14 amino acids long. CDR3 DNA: TGTGCCAGCAGCTTTCCAAGAAGCGGACAGCCCCAGCATTTT. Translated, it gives CASSFPRSGQPQHF.

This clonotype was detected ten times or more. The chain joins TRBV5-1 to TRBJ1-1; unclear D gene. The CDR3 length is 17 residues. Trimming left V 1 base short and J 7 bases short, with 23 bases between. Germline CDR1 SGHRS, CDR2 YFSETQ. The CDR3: CASSLPPGVTLDGEAFF. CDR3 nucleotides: TGCGCCAGCAGCTTGCCCCCTGGGGTGACCCTTGACGGTGAAGCTTTCTTT.

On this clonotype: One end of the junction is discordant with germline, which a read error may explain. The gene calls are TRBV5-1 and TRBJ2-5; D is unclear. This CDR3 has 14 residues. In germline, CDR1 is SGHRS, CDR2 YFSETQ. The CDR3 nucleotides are TGCGCCACCAGCAGTGGCAGCGCGCACGAGACCCAGTACTTC. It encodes CATSSGSAHETQYF.

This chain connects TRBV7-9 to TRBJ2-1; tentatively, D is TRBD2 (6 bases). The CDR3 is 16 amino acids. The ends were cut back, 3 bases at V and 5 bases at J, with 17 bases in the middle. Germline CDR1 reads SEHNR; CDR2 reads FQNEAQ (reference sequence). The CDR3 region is CASSFQRSGSDNEQFF. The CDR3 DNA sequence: TGTGCCAGCAGCTTTCAAAGAAGCGGGTCGGACAATGAGCAGTTCTTC.

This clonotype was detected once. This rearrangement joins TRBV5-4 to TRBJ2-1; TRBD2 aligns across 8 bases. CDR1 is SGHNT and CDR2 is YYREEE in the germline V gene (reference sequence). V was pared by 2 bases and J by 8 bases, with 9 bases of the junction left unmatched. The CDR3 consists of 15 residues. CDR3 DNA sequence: TGTGCCAGCAGCTTTACTAGCGGCGGCATAGATGAGCAGTTCTTC. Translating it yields CASSFTSGGIDEQFF.

The CDR3 nucleotides are TGTGCCAGCAGCTTAGAACCCGGAGGGATCACTGAAGCTTTCTTT. Encoded protein: CASSLEPGGITEAFF. The genes are TRBV7-9 and TRBJ1-1; D gene uncertain. Trimming removed 1 base from V and 4 bases from J, with 13 bases in between. Germline CDR1 is SEHNR and CDR2 is FQNEAQ (reference sequence). This CDR3 is 15 amino acids long.

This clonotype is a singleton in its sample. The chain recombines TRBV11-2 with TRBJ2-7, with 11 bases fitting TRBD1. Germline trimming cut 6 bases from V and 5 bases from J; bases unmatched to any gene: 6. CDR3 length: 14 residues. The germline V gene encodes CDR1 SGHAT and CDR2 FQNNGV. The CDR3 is CASRSGTGGNEQYF. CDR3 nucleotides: TGTGCCAGCAGGTCCGGGACAGGGGGTAACGAGCAGTACTTC.

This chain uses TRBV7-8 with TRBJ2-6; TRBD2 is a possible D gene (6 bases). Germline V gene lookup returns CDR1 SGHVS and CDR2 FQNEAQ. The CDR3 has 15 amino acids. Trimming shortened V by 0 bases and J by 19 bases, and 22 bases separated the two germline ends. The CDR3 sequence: CASSLAGGRDTQYTF. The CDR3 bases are TGTGCCAGCAGCTTAGCGGGAGGTCGCGATACGCAGTATACTTTC.

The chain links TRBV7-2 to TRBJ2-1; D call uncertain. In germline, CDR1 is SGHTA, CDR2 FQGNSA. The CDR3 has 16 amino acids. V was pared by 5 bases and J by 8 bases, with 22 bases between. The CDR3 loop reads CASSQRGGNAQDEQFF. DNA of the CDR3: TGTGCCAGCAGCCAGAGAGGCGGAAACGCTCAGGATGAGCAGTTCTTC.

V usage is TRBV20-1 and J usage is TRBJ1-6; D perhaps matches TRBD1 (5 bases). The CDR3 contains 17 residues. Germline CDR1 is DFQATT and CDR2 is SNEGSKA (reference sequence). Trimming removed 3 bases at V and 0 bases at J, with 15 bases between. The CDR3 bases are TGCAGTGCTAGTGTTGGGGGAGCCAGCTCCTATAATTCACCCCTCCACTTT. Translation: CSASVGGASSYNSPLHF.

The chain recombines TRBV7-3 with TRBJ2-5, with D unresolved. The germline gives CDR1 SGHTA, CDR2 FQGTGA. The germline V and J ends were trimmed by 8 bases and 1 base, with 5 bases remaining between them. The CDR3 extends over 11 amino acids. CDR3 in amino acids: CASLFQETQYF. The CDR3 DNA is TGTGCCAGCCTCTTCCAAGAGACCCAGTACTTC.

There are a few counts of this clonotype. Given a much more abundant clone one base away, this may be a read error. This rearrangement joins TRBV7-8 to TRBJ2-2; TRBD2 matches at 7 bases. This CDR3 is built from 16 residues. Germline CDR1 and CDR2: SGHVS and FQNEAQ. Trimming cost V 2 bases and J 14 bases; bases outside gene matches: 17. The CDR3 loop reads CASSLTGGPDTQYLFF. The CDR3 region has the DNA TGTGCCAGCAGCTTAACGGGAGGTCCCGATACGCAGTATCTGTTTTTT.

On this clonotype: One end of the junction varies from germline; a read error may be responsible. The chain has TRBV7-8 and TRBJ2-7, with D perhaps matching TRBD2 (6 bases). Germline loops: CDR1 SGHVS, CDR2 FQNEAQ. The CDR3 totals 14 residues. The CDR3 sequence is CAGSYVRGPYTQYF. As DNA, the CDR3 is TGTGCCGGCAGCTACGTGCGGGGTCCCTACACGCAGTACTTC.

For the CDR3, the DNA is TGTGCCAGCAGCTTAGATTTTAGCGACACTGAAGCTTTCTTT. Translation: CASSLDFSDTEAFF. This chain connects TRBV11-2 to TRBJ1-1; D ambiguous. The ends were cut back, 0 bases at V and 3 bases at J, with 8 bases in the middle. CDR3 length: 14 residues. Germline-derived CDR1 and CDR2 are SGHAT and FQNNGV.

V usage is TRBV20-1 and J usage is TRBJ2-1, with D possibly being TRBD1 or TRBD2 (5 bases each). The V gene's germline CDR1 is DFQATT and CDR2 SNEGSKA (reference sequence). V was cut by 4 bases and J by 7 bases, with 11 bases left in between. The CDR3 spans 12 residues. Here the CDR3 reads CSATLGANEQFF. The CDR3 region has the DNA TGCAGTGCTACCCTCGGGGCGAATGAGCAGTTCTTC.

The CDR3 here is CASSLEQGIITDTQYF. In DNA, the CDR3 is TGTGCCAGCAGCTTAGAGCAGGGTATTATTACAGATACGCAGTATTTT. The chain employs TRBV7-6 and TRBJ2-3; D is perhaps TRBD1 (5 bases). Trimming shortened V by 1 base and J by 3 bases, and 14 bases separated the two germline ends. The CDR3 consists of 16 residues. Germline values: CDR1 SGHVS, CDR2 FNYEAQ.

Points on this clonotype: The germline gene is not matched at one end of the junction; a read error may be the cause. CDR3 residues: CASSRGGGSRNQHF. The CDR3 region has the DNA TGTGCCAGCAGCAGAGGGGGGGGCAGCCGCAATCAGCACTTC. The chain recombines TRBV9 with TRBJ2-5; D might be TRBD2 (7 bases). Germline assignment: CDR1 SGDLS and CDR2 YYNGEE. This CDR3 has 14 amino acids.

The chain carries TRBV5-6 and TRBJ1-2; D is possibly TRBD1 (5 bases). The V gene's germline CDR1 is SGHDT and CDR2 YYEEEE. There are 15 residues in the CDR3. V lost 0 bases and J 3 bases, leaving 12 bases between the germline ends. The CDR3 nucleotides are TGTGCCAGCAGCTTGGAGAGGGGCTTGGACTATGGCTACACCTTC. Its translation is CASSLERGLDYGYTF.

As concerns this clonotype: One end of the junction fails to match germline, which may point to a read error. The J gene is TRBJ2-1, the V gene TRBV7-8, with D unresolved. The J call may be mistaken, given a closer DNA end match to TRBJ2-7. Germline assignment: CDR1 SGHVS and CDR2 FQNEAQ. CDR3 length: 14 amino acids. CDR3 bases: TGTGCCAGCAGCTCTCAACCAGGTGGGTACGCGCAGTACTTC. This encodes CASSSQPGGYAQYF.